This TCR beta chain was profiled in a study of T cell responses to AZD1222 COVID-19 vaccine (dated by TCRdb to about 2021). About the study as a whole: A total of around 240 trial participants underwent TCR sequencing, of whom under 220 had received two doses of AZD1222 and 26 had received two doses of the MenACWY control vaccine. Trial participants were enrolled by age into 18-55, 56-69 and 70-plus year subgroups, with 148, 28 and 57 TCR-sequenced participants respectively. Study-wide findings and limitations: Epitopes outside the regions mutated in the B.1.351 and B.1.1.7 variants were reportedly recognized by nearly half of the unique spike-specific TCRs. Participants were mostly white British and included more females than males, and it was suggested by the authors that clonal diversity may have been underestimated. Because no samples from the day 14 peak response were available, repertoires could be characterized only after the peak T cell response. After two AZD1222 doses, spike-specific TCR breadth and depth were significantly higher than at day 0 and than in MenACWY recipients. CD4 TCRs associated with the vaccine covered the entire spike protein, and the dominant responses were in regions 160-218 and 743-854. Conclusions about previously exposed vaccinees are limited because only a handful of AZD1222 recipients were SARS-CoV-2 seropositive at baseline. In the small 56-69-year group, the increase in depth fell short of significance, most likely because of low power.

The CDR3 measures 8 amino acids from cysteine to phenylalanine. CDR3 DNA only is kept here, 24 bases in frame from base 1. The V and J ends are trimmed by 10 bases and 8 bases, leaving 5 bases between them. Sequences LNHDA (CDR1) and SQIVND (CDR2) are obtained from the germline V gene (reference sequence). The CDR3 regions of human TCRbeta chains were subjected to immunosequencing. The paper's processing steps were these. Repertoire TCRs were checked for matches against a reference library of SARS-CoV-2-specific TCRs that had been generated using the MIRA antigen-specificity platform. Breadth was defined as the fraction of unique TCRs that were SARS-CoV-2-associated, and depth was defined as the fraction of total T cells that were SARS-CoV-2-associated. Using the MIRA data, every spike-specific TCR was mapped to the spike region that the TCR reacted to and assigned to either a CD4 or a CD8 class. Log10-transformed breadth and depth values were compared by one-way ANOVA with Sidak's multiple comparisons tests. This is the immuneACCESS table as TCRdb keeps it, with only in-frame sequences that have V and J called. A part of the clones is gone; compared with another copy, unresolved V genes explain less than half, and the rest is unexplained. That table is the source of V, J and clone size, and D and trimming were worked out from the DNA. This sample has roughly 140,000 clones in its table, and 70% to 90% of those were observed once. The top ten constitute roughly 3.5% of the sample.

Taken with the paper, the label for time point translates to: baseline before first vaccination. Reading the label with the study, this specimen's treatment or condition is: meningococcal conjugate vaccine given as trial control. The vaccinee samples were drawn from two UK trials, COV001 and COV002, one of which was a single-blind randomized controlled phase 2/3 trial testing AZD1222 (ChAdOx1 nCoV-19) in healthy adults. For TCRbeta chain sequencing, PBMC samples from trial participants were taken at day 0 and at day 28 after the second dose. On this clone itself: Its antigen is not yet known. The sample holds no much larger clone one base away, and base qualities are not on file.

Recombination linked TRBV19 to TRBJ1-2, with the D gene not clear enough to name. This sample comprised peripheral blood, obtained on day 0 of MenACWY control vaccination. The receptor was derived from an adult in good health. At the DNA level, the sequence is TGTGCCACAAGCGGCTACACCTTC. Protein translation: CATSGYTF.